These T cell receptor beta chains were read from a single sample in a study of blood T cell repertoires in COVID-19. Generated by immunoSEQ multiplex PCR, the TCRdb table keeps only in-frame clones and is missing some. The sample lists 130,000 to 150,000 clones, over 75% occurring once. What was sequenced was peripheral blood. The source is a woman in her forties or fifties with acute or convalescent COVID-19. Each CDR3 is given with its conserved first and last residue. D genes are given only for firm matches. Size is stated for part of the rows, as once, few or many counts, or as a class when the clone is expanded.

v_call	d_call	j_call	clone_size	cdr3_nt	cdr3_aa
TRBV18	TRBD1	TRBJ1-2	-	TGTGCCAGCTCACCGACGGGACAGGGGTCGGGCTACACCTTC	CASSPTGQGSGYTF
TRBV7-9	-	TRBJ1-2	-	TGTGCCAGCAGCTCCGGGGACTATGGCTACACCTTC	CASSSGDYGYTF
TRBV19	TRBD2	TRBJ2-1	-	TGTGCCAGTTCACCGGGACTAGCGAGAAATGAGCAGTTCTTC	CASSPGLARNEQFF
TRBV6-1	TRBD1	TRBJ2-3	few	TGTGCCAGCAGTGACCCCGGGACAGTGACAGATACGCAGTATTTT	CASSDPGTVTDTQYF
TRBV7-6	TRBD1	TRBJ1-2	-	TGTGCCAGCAGCTTATGGCCAGGGGGTAGAGACTATGGCTACACCTTC	CASSLWPGGRDYGYTF
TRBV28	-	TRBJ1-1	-	TGTGCCAGCAGTCGCGAGAACACTGAAGCTTTCTTT	CASSRENTEAFF
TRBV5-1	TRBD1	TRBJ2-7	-	TGCGCCAGCAGCTCGCCGGACAGGCCTCCGTACGAGCAGTACTTC	CASSSPDRPPYEQYF
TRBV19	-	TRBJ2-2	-	TGTGCCAGTAGCACAGGGTCGTGGACCGGGGAGCTGTTTTTT	CASSTGSWTGELFF
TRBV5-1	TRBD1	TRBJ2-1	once	TGCGCCAGCAGCGGGACAGGGGAGAGCTCCTACAATGAGCAGTTCTTC	CASSGTGESSYNEQFF
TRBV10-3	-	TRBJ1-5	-	TGTGCCATCAGTGAGTCGAGTCAGGTTCAACAGCCCCAGCATTTT	CAISESSQVQQPQHF
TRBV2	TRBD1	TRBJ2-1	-	TGTGCCAGCAGTGCGATGGGACAGGGAGGGGATGAGCAGTTCTTC	CASSAMGQGGDEQFF
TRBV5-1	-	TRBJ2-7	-	TGCGCCAGCACACCAGCGACAGGTGCCTACGAGCAGTACTTC	CASTPATGAYEQYF
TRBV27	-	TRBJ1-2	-	TGTGCCAGCAGTTCTGGGGCAAGGTATGGCTACACCTTC	CASSSGARYGYTF
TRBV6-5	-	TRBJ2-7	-	TGTGCCAGCAGCCTACAAGGGGGCTACGAGCAGTACTTC	CASSLQGGYEQYF
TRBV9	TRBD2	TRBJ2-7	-	TGTGCCAGCAGCGTCGGGACTAGCGGGAGCTACGAGCAGTACTTC	CASSVGTSGSYEQYF
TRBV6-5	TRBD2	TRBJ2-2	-	TGTGCCGGAAGGACTAGCGGGGCTAACACCGGGGAGCTGTTTTTT	CAGRTSGANTGELFF
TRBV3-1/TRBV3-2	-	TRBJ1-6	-	TGTGCCAGCAGCCAAGCCATGTATTCACCCCTCCACTTT	CASSQAMYSPLHF
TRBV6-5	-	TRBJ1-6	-	TGTGCCAGCAGGATGTCCGGGGGACTGCAACCCCTCCACTTT	CASRMSGGLQPLHF
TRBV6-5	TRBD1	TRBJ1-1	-	TGTGCCAGCAGCCGGGACAGGGGGCGAGGGACTGAAGCTTTCTTT	CASSRDRGRGTEAFF
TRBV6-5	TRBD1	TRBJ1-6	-	TGTGCCAGCAGTTACCGACAGGGTATCTATAATTCACCCCTCCACTTT	CASSYRQGIYNSPLHF
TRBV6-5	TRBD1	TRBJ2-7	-	TGTGCCAGCAGTTACCCAAACAGGGGTTCCTACGAGCAGTACTTC	CASSYPNRGSYEQYF
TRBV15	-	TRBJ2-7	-	TGTGCCACCAGCAGCGAACAGGGACGGAAACGCTACGAGCAGTACTTC	CATSSEQGRKRYEQYF
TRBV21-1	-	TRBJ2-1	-	TGTGCCAGCACTCAACTAACCTCGGGACAGCTATACAATGAGCAGTTCTTC	CASTQLTSGQLYNEQFF